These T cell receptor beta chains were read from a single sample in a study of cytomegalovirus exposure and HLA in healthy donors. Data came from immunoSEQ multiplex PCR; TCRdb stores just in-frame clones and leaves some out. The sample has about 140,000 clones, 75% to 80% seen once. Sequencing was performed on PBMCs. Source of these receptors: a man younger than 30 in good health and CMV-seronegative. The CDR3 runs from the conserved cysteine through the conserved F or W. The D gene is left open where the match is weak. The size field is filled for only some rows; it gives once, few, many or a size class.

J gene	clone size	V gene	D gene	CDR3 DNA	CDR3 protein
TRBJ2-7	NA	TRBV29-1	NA	TGCAGCGTTGAATCTACAGGTCCCTACGAGCAGTACTTC	CSVESTGPYEQYF
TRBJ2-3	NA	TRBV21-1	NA	TGTGCCAGCAGCCGATTTACTAGCGGTGGCACAGATACGCAGTATTTT	CASSRFTSGGTDTQYF
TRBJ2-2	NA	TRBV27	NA	TGTGCCAGCAGTTCCCGCTATAGCTCCGGGGAGCTGTTTTTT	CASSSRYSSGELFF
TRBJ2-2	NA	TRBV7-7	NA	TGTGCCAGCAGCCCGGAGGGTCGGCACACCGGGGAGCTGTTTTTT	CASSPEGRHTGELFF
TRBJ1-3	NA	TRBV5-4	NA	TGTGCCAGCACCCCGGGGATTGGAAACACCATATATTTT	CASTPGIGNTIYF
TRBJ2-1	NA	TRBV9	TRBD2	TGTGCCAGCAGCGTGACTAGCGGGGAGTACAATGAGCAGTTCTTC	CASSVTSGEYNEQFF
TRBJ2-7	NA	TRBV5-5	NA	TGTGCCAGCAGCTTGGCGCCGACTTACGAGCAGTACTTC	CASSLAPTYEQYF
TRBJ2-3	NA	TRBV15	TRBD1	TGTGCCACCAGCACCCGGACAGGGGCTAGCACAGATACGCAGTATTTT	CATSTRTGASTDTQYF
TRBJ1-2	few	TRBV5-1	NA	TGCGCCAGCAGCTTGGCCAGGGGCCCTCAGGGTACTAACTATGGCTACACCTTC	CASSLARGPQGTNYGYTF
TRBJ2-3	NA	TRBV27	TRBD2	TGTGCCAGCAGTTCGGGACTAGCCCCAGAAGATACGCAGTATTTT	CASSSGLAPEDTQYF
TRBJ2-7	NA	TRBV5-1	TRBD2	TGCGCCAGCAGCCTCCCGGGAGGGGGGAATTCCTACGAGCAGTACTTC	CASSLPGGGNSYEQYF
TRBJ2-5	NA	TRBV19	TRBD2	TGTGCCAGCAAAAGCGGGGGGGCTGAGACCCAGTACTTC	CASKSGGAETQYF
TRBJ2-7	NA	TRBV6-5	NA	TGTGCCAGCAGTTACGGTGAGAGAACCTACGAGCAGTACTTC	CASSYGERTYEQYF
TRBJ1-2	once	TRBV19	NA	TGTGCCAGTAGGAACCAGGGTTCGGCGTATGGCTACACCTTC	CASRNQGSAYGYTF
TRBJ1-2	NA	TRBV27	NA	TGTGCCAGCAGTTTACAGGTCGACTATGGCTACACCTTC	CASSLQVDYGYTF
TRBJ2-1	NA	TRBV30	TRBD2	TGTGCCTGGAAGAGTGGGGCGGGAGGATACAATGAGCAGTTCTTC	CAWKSGAGGYNEQFF
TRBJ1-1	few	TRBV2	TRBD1	TGTGCCAGCAGTGAGCGTGACAGGGGTCTCGTGGAAGCTTTCTTT	CASSERDRGLVEAFF
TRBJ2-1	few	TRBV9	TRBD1	TGTGCCAGCAGCGTGGGGACAGGGAACAATGAGCAGTTCTTC	CASSVGTGNNEQFF
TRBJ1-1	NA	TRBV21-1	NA	TGTGCCAGCAGCAAAGCGCTCGGCAGGGGGATCATGAACACTGAAGCTTTCTTT	CASSKALGRGIMNTEAFF
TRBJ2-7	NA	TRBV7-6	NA	TGTGCCAGCAGCTCCCGGGATCGCTACGAGCAGTACTTC	CASSSRDRYEQYF
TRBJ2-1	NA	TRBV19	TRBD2	TGTGCCAGTAGTAACTCCTGGACTAGCGGTTACAATGAGCAGTTCTTC	CASSNSWTSGYNEQFF
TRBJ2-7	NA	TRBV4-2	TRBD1	TGTGCCAGCAGCCAAGTCCAGGACAGGGCTGAGGAGCAGTACTTC	CASSQVQDRAEEQYF
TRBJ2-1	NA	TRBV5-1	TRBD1	TGCGCCAGCAGCTTGGTCGGACAGGGCTACAATGAGCAGTTCTTC	CASSLVGQGYNEQFF
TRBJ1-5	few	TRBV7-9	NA	TGTGCCAGCAGCGATCGGACGGCGGGCCCCAATCAGCCCCAGCATTTT	CASSDRTAGPNQPQHF
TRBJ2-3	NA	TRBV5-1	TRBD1	TGCGCCAGCAGTCAAGGGGGCTCTAGCACAGATACGCAGTATTTT	CASSQGGSSTDTQYF
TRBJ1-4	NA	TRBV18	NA	TGTGCCAGCTCACCACGACAGGACTTCGGTGAAAAACTGTTTTTT	CASSPRQDFGEKLFF
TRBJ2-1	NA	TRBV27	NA	TGTGCCAGCAGTTGGGGGGACAGCTACAATGAGCAGTTCTTC	CASSWGDSYNEQFF
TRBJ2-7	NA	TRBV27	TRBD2	TGTGCCAGCACCCCGGGCCCGGGACTACCATACGAGCAGTACTTC	CASTPGPGLPYEQYF
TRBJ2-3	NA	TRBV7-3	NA	TGTGCCAGCAGCTTAACGTTAATAGATACGCAGTATTTT	CASSLTLIDTQYF
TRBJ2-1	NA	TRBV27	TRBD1	TGTGCCAGCAGTCCGGGACAGGGGACGGTGTCCCCCTACAATGAGCAGTTCTTC	CASSPGQGTVSPYNEQFF
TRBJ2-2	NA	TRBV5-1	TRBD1	TGCGCCAGCAGCTTAGGGACAGTAAACACCGGGGAGCTGTTTTTT	CASSLGTVNTGELFF
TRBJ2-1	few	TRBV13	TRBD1	TGTGCCAGCAGCCCGGCCGGGACAGGGGGACGTCTAGAGCAGTTCTTC	CASSPAGTGGRLEQFF
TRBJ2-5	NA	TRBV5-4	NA	TGTGCCAGCAGCGCCGATGGCGGCAGCCTCCGAGAGACCCAGTACTTC	CASSADGGSLRETQYF